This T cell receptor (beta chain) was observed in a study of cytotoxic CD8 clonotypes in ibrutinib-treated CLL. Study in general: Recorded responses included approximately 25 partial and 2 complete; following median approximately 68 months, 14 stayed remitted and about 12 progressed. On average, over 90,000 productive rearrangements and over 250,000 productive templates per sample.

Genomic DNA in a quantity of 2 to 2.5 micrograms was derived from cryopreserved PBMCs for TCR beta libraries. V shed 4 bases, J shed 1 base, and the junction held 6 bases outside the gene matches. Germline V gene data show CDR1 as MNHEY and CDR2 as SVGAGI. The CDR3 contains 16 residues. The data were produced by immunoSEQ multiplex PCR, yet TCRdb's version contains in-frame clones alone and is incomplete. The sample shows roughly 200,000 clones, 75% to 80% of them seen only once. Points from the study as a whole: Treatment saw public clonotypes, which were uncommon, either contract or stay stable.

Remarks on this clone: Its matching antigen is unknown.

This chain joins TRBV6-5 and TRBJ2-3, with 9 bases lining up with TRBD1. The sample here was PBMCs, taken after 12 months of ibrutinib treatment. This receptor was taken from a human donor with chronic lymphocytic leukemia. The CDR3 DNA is TGTGCCAGCAGTTCTACAGGGGGCGCCGGCACAGATACGCAGTATTTT. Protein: CASSSTGGAGTDTQYF.